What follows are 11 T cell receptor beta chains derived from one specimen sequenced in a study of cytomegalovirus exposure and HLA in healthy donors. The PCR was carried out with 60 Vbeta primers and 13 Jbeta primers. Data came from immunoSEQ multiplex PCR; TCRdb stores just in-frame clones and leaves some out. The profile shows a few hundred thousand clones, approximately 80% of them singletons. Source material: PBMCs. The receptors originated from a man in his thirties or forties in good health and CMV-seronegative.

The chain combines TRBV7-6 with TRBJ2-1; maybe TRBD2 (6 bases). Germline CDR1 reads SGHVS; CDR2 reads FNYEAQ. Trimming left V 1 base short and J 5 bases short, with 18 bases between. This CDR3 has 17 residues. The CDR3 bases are TGTGCCAGCAGCTTAGAGGCTGCGGACTACAGTAACAATGAGCAGTTCTTC. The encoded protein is CASSLEAADYSNNEQFF. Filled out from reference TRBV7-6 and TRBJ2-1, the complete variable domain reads GAGVSQSPRYKVTKRGQDVALRCDPISGHVSLYWYRQALGQGPEFLTYFNYEAQQDKSGLPNDRFSAERPEGSISTLTIQRTEQRDSAMYRCASSLEAADYSNNEQFFGPGTRLTVL.

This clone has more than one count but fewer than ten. The CDR3 loop reads CASTGTSIGEQYF. The CDR3 bases are TGTGCCAGCACCGGGACTAGTATTGGCGAGCAGTACTTC. The chain joins TRBV2 to TRBJ2-7; TRBD2 matches 8 bases. V was pared by 7 bases and J by 6 bases, with 8 bases of the junction left unmatched. The CDR3 is 13 residues long. The germline V gene has CDR1 SNHLY and CDR2 FYNNEI.

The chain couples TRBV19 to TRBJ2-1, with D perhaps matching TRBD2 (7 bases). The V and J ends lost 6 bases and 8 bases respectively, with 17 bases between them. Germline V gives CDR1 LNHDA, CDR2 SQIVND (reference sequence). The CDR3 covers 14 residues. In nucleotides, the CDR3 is TGTGCCAGTAGCGGGGGGCGGGCCTTCGATGAGCAGTTCTTC. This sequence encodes CASSGGRAFDEQFF.

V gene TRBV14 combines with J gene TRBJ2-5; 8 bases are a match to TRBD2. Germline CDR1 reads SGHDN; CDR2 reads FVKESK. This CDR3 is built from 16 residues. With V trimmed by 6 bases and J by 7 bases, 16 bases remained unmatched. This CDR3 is CASSIATGGRGGTQYF. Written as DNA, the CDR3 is TGTGCCAGCAGTATTGCCACGGGGGGGCGTGGAGGGACCCAGTACTTC.

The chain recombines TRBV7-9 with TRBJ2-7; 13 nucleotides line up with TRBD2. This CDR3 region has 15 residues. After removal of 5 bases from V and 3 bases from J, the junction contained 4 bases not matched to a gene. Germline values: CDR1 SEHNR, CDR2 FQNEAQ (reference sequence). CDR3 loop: CASSNGLAGDYEQYF. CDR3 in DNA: TGTGCCAGCAGCAACGGACTAGCGGGGGACTACGAGCAGTACTTC.

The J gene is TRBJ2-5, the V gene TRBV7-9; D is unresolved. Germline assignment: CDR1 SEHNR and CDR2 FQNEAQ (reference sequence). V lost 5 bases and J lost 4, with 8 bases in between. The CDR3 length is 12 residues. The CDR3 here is CASSPTSETQYF. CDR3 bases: TGTGCCAGCAGCCCTACGTCAGAGACCCAGTACTTC.

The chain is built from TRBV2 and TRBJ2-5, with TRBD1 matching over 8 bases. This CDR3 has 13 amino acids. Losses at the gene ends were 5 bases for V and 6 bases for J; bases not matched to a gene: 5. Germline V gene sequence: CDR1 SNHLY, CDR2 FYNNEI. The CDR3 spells CASSLTGVQTQYF. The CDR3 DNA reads TGTGCCAGCAGTTTGACAGGGGTGCAGACCCAGTACTTC.

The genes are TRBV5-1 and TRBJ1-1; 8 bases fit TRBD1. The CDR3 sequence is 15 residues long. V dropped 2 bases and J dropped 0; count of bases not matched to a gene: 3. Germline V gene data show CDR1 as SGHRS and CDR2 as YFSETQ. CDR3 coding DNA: TGCGCCAGCAGCTTTCAGGGGGCCCTGAACACTGAAGCTTTCTTT. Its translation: CASSFQGALNTEAFF.

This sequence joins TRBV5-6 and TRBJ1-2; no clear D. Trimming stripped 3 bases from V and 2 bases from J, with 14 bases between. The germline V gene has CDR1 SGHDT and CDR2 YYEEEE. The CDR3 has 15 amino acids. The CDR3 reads CASSWAQTSNYGYTF. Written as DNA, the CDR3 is TGTGCCAGCAGCTGGGCTCAGACCTCCAACTATGGCTACACCTTC.

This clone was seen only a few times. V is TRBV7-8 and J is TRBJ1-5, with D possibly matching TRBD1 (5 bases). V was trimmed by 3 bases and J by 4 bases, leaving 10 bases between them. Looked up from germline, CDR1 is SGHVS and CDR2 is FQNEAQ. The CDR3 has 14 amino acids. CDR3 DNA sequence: TGTGCCAGCAGCTTTTATCAGGGAAATCAGCCCCAGCATTTT. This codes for CASSFYQGNQPQHF.

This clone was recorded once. CDR3 loop: CASRLWTSGGNEQYF. CDR3 nucleotides: TGTGCCAGCAGACTTTGGACTAGCGGGGGTAACGAGCAGTACTTC. The genes are TRBV7-9 and TRBJ2-7, with 13 bases fitting TRBD2. V lost 6 bases to trimming and J lost 5 bases; unmatched junction nucleotides: 7. Germline V gene sequence: CDR1 SEHNR, CDR2 FQNEAQ (reference sequence). This CDR3 comprises 15 residues.